This T cell receptor (beta chain) originates from a study of cytomegalovirus exposure and HLA in healthy donors. General study points: Accounts indicate the classifier identified cytomegalovirus status with strong specificity and sensitivity. The study found most TCR sequences rare, yet found some public TCRs in many donors.

Only in-frame clones appear in the TCRdb table, and some are missing; sequencing was by immunoSEQ multiplex PCR. Seen here are 200,000 to 250,000 clones, approximately 90% observed once, and the top ten hold about 0.95%. V lost 10 bases and J lost 0, with 16 bases in between. The CDR3 runs 15 residues. CDR1 and CDR2 from the germline V gene are LNHDA and SQIVND (reference sequence). About this clone itself: Its cognate antigen is unknown.

The TCR was taken from a woman aged 18-35 years in good health and CMV-seronegative. The specimen was PBMCs. The J gene is TRBJ1-5, the V gene TRBV19; D gene uncertain. CDR3 nucleotide sequence: TGTGCCACCAGGCCCAGGTCGTATAGCAATCAGCCCCAGCATTTT. Translated: CATRPRSYSNQPQHF.